The 11 T cell receptor beta chains given below trace back to one sample, sequenced in a study of cytomegalovirus exposure and HLA in healthy donors. The PCR used 60 Vbeta and 13 Jbeta primers. Assay used: immunoSEQ multiplex PCR; TCRdb lists only in-frame clones, some missing. The sample consists of 85,000 to 100,000 clones, roughly 80% of them appearing once. The sequencing input was PBMCs. The receptors were gathered from a man in his forties in good health and CMV-seropositive.

The chain employs TRBV6-1 and TRBJ2-2, with 8 bases identical to TRBD1. Germline V CDR1 and CDR2: MNHNS, SASEGT. V was pared by 6 bases and J by 3 bases, with 3 bases of the junction left unmatched. There are 14 residues in the CDR3. This CDR3 is CASRDRVDTGELFF. CDR3 in DNA: TGTGCCAGCAGGGACAGGGTGGACACCGGGGAGCTGTTTTTT.

The chain couples TRBV10-3 to TRBJ1-6, with no clear D. Looked up from germline, CDR1 is ENHRY and CDR2 is SYGVKD. Trimming pared 8 bases from V and 3 bases from J, leaving 17 bases between. The CDR3 runs to 16 residues. The CDR3 is CAIGGGKEGYNSPLHF. CDR3 in DNA: TGTGCCATCGGTGGTGGCAAGGAGGGCTATAATTCACCCCTCCACTTT.

The rearrangement joins TRBV2 to TRBJ1-5; 7 nucleotides agree with TRBD1. The CDR3 spans 14 residues. Germline V gene lookup returns CDR1 SNHLY and CDR2 FYNNEI. Germline trimming cut 4 bases from V and 1 base from J; bases unmatched to any gene: 1. This CDR3 is CASSGQGSNQPQHF. CDR3 bases: TGTGCCAGCAGTGGACAGGGAAGCAATCAGCCCCAGCATTTT.

The V gene is TRBV27, the J gene TRBJ2-1; maybe TRBD2 (7 bases). The V gene lost 5 bases and the J gene lost 14 bases, with 19 bases spanning the gap. There are 13 residues in the CDR3. Germline-derived CDR1 and CDR2 are MNHEY and SMNVEV (reference sequence). CDR3 in amino acids: CASSMLAGANEFF. DNA for the CDR3: TGTGCCAGCAGTATGCTTGCGGGGGCTAATGAGTTCTTC.

Only a few counts were recorded for this clone. This sequence joins TRBV7-8 and TRBJ1-5; D uncertain. This CDR3 contains 13 residues. Trimming removed 7 bases at V and 1 base at J, with 8 bases between. Germline CDR1 is SGHVS and CDR2 is FQNEAQ. The CDR3 spells CASTPRSNQPQHF. CDR3 nucleotide sequence: TGTGCCAGCACCCCACGGAGCAATCAGCCCCAGCATTTT. The full variable domain, completed using reference TRBV7-8 and TRBJ1-5, is GAGVSQSPRYKVAKRGQDVALRCDPISGHVSLFWYQQALGQGPEFLTYFQNEAQLDKSGLPSDRFFAERPEGSVSTLKIQRTQQEDSAVYLCASTPRSNQPQHFGDGTRLSIL.

This clone was counted a few times. The rearrangement links TRBV25-1 to TRBJ1-2; 7 positions match TRBD1. The CDR3 covers 12 residues. V lost 4 bases, J lost 5 bases, and 1 base stayed unmatched. The germline V gene encodes CDR1 MGHDK and CDR2 SYGVNS. The DNA of the CDR3 is TGTGCCAGCAGTGCACAGGGGTATGGCTACACCTTC. This encodes CASSAQGYGYTF.

This clone was seen only a few times. The chain combines TRBV6-5 with TRBJ2-1; 10 positions agree with TRBD1. Germline lookup yields CDR1 MNHEY and CDR2 SVGAGI. CDR3 length: 15 residues. Unmatched junction bases numbered 7, after V lost 4 bases and J lost 7 bases. CDR3 in DNA: TGTGCCAGCAGTTTTCCGGGACAGGGGTGGAATGAGCAGTTCTTC. This sequence encodes CASSFPGQGWNEQFF.

J is TRBJ2-5 and V is TRBV29-1, with D perhaps matching TRBD2 (6 bases). Trimming took off 2 bases at V and 5 bases at J, with 18 bases between the two ends. The CDR3 covers 15 residues. Germline V lookup: CDR1 SQVTM, CDR2 ANQGSEA. CDR3 nucleotide sequence: TGCAGCGTTGAACCCAGTCTTCGGGGGATGGAGACCCAGTACTTC. This encodes CSVEPSLRGMETQYF.

This sequence joins TRBV7-2 and TRBJ2-7; TRBD2 matches 13 bases. Per the germline V gene, CDR1 is SGHTA and CDR2 is FQGNSA. J was trimmed by 3 bases and V by 5 bases; bases with no gene match: 1. CDR3 length: 14 residues. The CDR3 region has the DNA TGTGCCAGCAGCACTAGCGGGGGGGGCTACGAGCAGTACTTC. This gives the protein CASSTSGGGYEQYF.

This chain uses TRBV11-2 with TRBJ2-7; TRBD2 agrees at 8 bases. The CDR3 runs 14 residues. V dropped 5 bases and J dropped 2; count of bases not matched to a gene: 5. Germline V gene data show CDR1 as SGHAT and CDR2 as FQNNGV. CDR3 loop: CASSPGLGAYEQYF. In DNA, the CDR3 is TGTGCCAGCAGCCCGGGACTAGGGGCCTACGAGCAGTACTTC.

CDR3 residues: CASSLSSRRHDPYF. The CDR3 nucleotides read TGTGCCAGCAGCTTATCCTCGCGGCGGCACGATCCGTACTTC. The V and J genes are TRBV7-2 and TRBJ2-7; no clear D. V gave up 2 bases and J gave up 12 bases, with 20 bases separating them. Looked up from germline, CDR1 is SGHTA and CDR2 is FQGNSA. The CDR3 loop spans 14 amino acids.